Below are 7 T cell receptor beta chains sequenced from a single sample in a study of response to subunit inactivated influenza vaccine. MiXCR was run by TCRdb on the RT-PCR reads, yielding one entry per CDR3 protein. The sample includes about half a million distinct CDR3 sequences, 6.5% to 8% of them seen just once. The sample was PBMCs from blood, taken about 23 months after vaccination. The receptors derive from a man aged 50-75 years who received an inactivated influenza vaccine.

In its sample, this clonotype was seen many times. This chain uses TRBV7-8 with TRBJ2-5; 10 bases are shared with TRBD2. Germline-derived CDR1 and CDR2 are SGHVS and FQNEAQ. This CDR3 comprises 17 residues. V gave up 1 base and J gave up 3 bases; unmatched junction bases: 8. CDR3 residues: CASSLVPSGSVKETQYF. CDR3 in DNA: TGTGCCAGCAGCTTAGTTCCTAGCGGGAGTGTGAAAGAGACCCAGTACTTC.

The chain combines TRBV7-9 with TRBJ2-1; 8 bases fit TRBD2. Germline CDR1 reads SEHNR; CDR2 reads FQNEAQ (reference sequence). CDR3 length: 16 amino acids. Losses at the gene ends were 5 bases for V and 4 bases for J; bases not matched to a gene: 10. The CDR3: CASSPRRTSRYNEQFF. The CDR3 DNA is TGTGCCAGCAGCCCTCGGCGGACTAGCAGGTACAATGAGCAGTTCTTC.

The chain couples TRBV3-1 to TRBJ2-3, with TRBD1 as a possible D gene (5 bases). V was pared by 1 base and J by 2 bases, with 10 bases between. This CDR3 spans 15 amino acids. Germline CDR1 LGHDT, CDR2 YNNKEL (reference sequence). The CDR3 coding sequence is TGTGCCAGCAGCCAAGTGGGGCAGTCCACAGATACGCAGTATTTT. Translating it yields CASSQVGQSTDTQYF.

The chain combines TRBV12-3 or TRBV12-4 with TRBJ2-3; 9 bases fit TRBD2. V gave up 5 bases and J gave up 6 bases; unmatched junction bases: 12. The CDR3 is made up of 16 amino acids. CDR3: CASSAGTSRTWDTQYF. The CDR3 coding sequence is TGTGCCAGCAGTGCGGGGACTAGCAGGACATGGGATACGCAGTATTTT.

The chain employs TRBV15 and TRBJ2-6; 12 bases match TRBD2. In germline, CDR1 is LNHNV, CDR2 YYDKDF (reference sequence). J was trimmed by 0 bases and V by 1 base; bases with no gene match: 7. This CDR3 region has 20 residues. CDR3 nucleotide sequence: TGTGCCACCAGCAGAGGTCTAGCGGGAGGGCCCTACTCTGGGGCCAACGTCCTGACTTTC. Translation: CATSRGLAGGPYSGANVLTF.

Many counts were recorded for this clonotype. V and J are TRBV20-1 and TRBJ2-5, with D perhaps TRBD2 (5 bases). Trimming cost V 1 base and J 0 bases, with 12 bases left between them. The germline V gene encodes CDR1 DFQATT and CDR2 SNEGSKA (reference sequence). The CDR3 contains 15 residues. The CDR3 loop reads CSARVSGWYQETQYF. In nucleotides, the CDR3 is TGCAGTGCTAGAGTGAGCGGTTGGTACCAAGAGACCCAGTACTTC.

The rearrangement links TRBV6-2 or TRBV6-3 to TRBJ2-1; 9 bases align to TRBD1. V trimming: 5 bases; J trimming: 7 bases; junction bases outside the gene matches: 18. Per the germline V gene, CDR1 is MNHEY and CDR2 is SVGEGT. This CDR3 comprises 18 residues. The chain's CDR3 is CASSRGPGQGVRHNEQFF. CDR3 sequence (DNA): TGTGCCAGCAGTAGGGGACCGGGACAGGGTGTTCGGCATAATGAGCAGTTCTTC.